One TCR beta chain is described in this entry. Antigen unknown. The entry originates in a study of shared clonotypes between healthy human individuals. Notes on the study in general: Sharing across four donors was highest in naive CD4 (around 5%) and lowest in memory CD8 (roughly 0.4%). Larger richness was generally estimated for naive than memory subsets.

At deep level, the assay was performed. Repertoires were generated with immunoSEQ multiplex PCR, while TCRdb's copy carries only in-frame clones and drops some. The sample gives 2.3 million or so clones, 93% of which show up once; roughly 0.36% is in the top ten. V shed 2 bases, J shed 6 bases, and the junction held 5 bases outside the gene matches. CDR3 length: 16 residues. CDR1 and CDR2 (germline): MDHEN, SYDVKM. Sequenced: naive CD4+ T cells from PBMCs. Documented subset: CD45RA+ positively selected. This TCR derives from a man aged 18 to 30 in good health. Some clones in this sample may be carry-over from other donors' samples. The J gene is TRBJ1-4, the V gene TRBV28; 11 nucleotides agree with TRBD1. CDR3 loop: CASSLPRTGGYEKLFF. The CDR3 region has the DNA TGTGCCAGCAGTTTACCCCGGACAGGGGGCTATGAAAAACTGTTTTTT. The full variable domain, with the rest looked up from reference TRBV28 and TRBJ1-4, is DVKVTQSSRYLVKRTGEKVFLECVQDMDHENMFWYRQDPGLGLRLIYFSYDVKMKEKGDIPEGYSVSREKKERFSLILESASTNQTSMYLCASSLPRTGGYEKLFFGSGTQLSVL.